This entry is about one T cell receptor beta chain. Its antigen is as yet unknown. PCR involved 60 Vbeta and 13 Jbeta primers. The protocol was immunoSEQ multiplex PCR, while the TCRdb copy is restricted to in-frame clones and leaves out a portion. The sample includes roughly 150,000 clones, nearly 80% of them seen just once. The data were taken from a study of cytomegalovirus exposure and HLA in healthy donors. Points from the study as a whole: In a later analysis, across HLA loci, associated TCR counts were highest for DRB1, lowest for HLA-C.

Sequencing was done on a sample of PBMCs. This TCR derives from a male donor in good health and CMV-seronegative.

DNA of the CDR3: TGCGCCAGCAGTCAATCGAGGGTAGCGGGAGGGCCCTACGAGCAGTACTTC. Protein: CASSQSRVAGGPYEQYF. The chain joins TRBV23-1 to TRBJ2-5, with 11 bases lining up with TRBD2. The J call may not be correct, given that the DNA end is closer to TRBJ2-7. TRBV23-1 is reported as an ORF; its role is uncertain. The CDR3 consists of 17 residues.